This entry lists 19 T cell receptor beta chains sequenced from one sample in a study of blood T cell repertoires in COVID-19. Assay: immunoSEQ multiplex PCR; the TCRdb copy retains only in-frame clones and omits some. The data hold 14,000 or so clones, with around 82% observed a single time. The sample taken for sequencing was peripheral blood. The source is a human donor in a cohort sampled during active COVID-19.

The chain has TRBV5-1 and TRBJ1-1; D is unresolved. Germline lookup yields CDR1 SGHRS and CDR2 YFSETQ. The CDR3 totals 13 residues. Deletions cut 0 bases from V and 3 bases from J, with 6 bases between. Written as DNA, the CDR3 is TGCGCCAGCAGCTTGGCCGAGTACACTGAAGCTTTCTTT. Amino acid sequence: CASSLAEYTEAFF.

This clone occurred once. The chain is built from TRBV2 and TRBJ1-1; perhaps TRBD1 as D (6 bases). CDR3 length: 13 amino acids. Germline CDR1 and CDR2: SNHLY and FYNNEI. V was trimmed by 2 bases and J by 10 bases, leaving 14 bases between them. The CDR3 here is CASSETGFRGAFF. CDR3 sequence (DNA): TGTGCCAGCAGTGAAACCGGCTTCAGGGGAGCTTTCTTT.

This chain connects TRBV6-2 or TRBV6-3 to TRBJ2-7; 11 bases fit TRBD2. Looked up from germline, CDR1 is MNHEY and CDR2 is SVGEGT. This CDR3 spans 15 amino acids. Losses at the gene ends were 6 bases for V and 1 base for J; bases not matched to a gene: 5. CDR3 DNA: TGTGCCAGCAGCATCCTAGCGGGGGGATCCTACGAGCAGTACTTC. It is translated as CASSILAGGSYEQYF.

This clone was seen once. The V gene is TRBV19, the J gene TRBJ1-2, with unresolved D. CDR1 LNHDA and CDR2 SQIVND come from the germline V gene (reference sequence). Trimming removed 5 bases at V and 5 bases at J, with 15 bases between. The CDR3 consists of 14 residues. CDR3 in DNA: TGTGCCAGTAGTCCTACCACCCGCGGATATGGCTACACCTTC. This sequence encodes CASSPTTRGYGYTF.

J is TRBJ2-5 and V is TRBV7-8; the D is unclear. Germline V lookup: CDR1 SGHVS, CDR2 FQNEAQ. V dropped 1 base and J dropped 2 bases, with 5 bases sitting between them. The CDR3 covers 13 residues. CDR3 in amino acids: CASSLDRQETQYF. The CDR3 nucleotides are TGTGCCAGCAGCTTAGACAGACAAGAGACCCAGTACTTC.

The rearrangement joins TRBV7-2 to TRBJ2-3; D is possibly TRBD1 (5 bases). Trimming took off 5 bases at V and 5 bases at J, with 17 bases between the two ends. The CDR3 totals 15 residues. CDR1 and CDR2 from the germline V gene are SGHTA and FQGNSA. The CDR3 sequence is CASSQRGYTGDTQYF. The CDR3 coding sequence is TGTGCCAGCAGCCAAAGGGGTTACACGGGAGATACGCAGTATTTT.

This chain connects TRBV7-2 to TRBJ2-1, with 7 nucleotides matching TRBD2. The length of the CDR3 is 16 residues. Unmatched junction bases numbered 7, after V lost 5 bases and J lost 0 bases. Germline values: CDR1 SGHTA, CDR2 FQGNSA. CDR3 region: CASSRGGVRSYNEQFF. In DNA, the CDR3 is TGTGCCAGCAGCCGCGGGGGAGTTCGCTCCTACAATGAGCAGTTCTTC.

This sequence joins TRBV6-5 and TRBJ1-1, with TRBD1 matching 9 bases. Germline V gene data show CDR1 as MNHEY and CDR2 as SVGAGI. The J segment lost 1 base and the V segment lost 6 bases, leaving 3 bases of the junction unmatched. The CDR3 covers 14 residues. The CDR3 here is CASSQGQGNTEAFF. In DNA form, the CDR3 reads TGTGCCAGCAGCCAGGGACAGGGGAACACTGAAGCTTTCTTT.

The chain carries TRBV28 and TRBJ2-3; TRBD2 agrees at 10 bases. The trim removed 8 bases at V and 4 bases at J, leaving 3 bases unmatched. The CDR3 runs 13 residues. The germline V gene encodes CDR1 MDHEN and CDR2 SYDVKM. This CDR3 reads CASLAGVPDTQYF. For the CDR3, the DNA is TGTGCCAGCCTAGCGGGAGTTCCAGATACGCAGTATTTT. The full variable domain, with the rest looked up from reference TRBV28 and TRBJ2-3, is DVKVTQSSRYLVKRTGEKVFLECVQDMDHENMFWYRQDPGLGLRLIYFSYDVKMKEKGDIPEGYSVSREKKERFSLILESASTNQTSMYLCASLAGVPDTQYFGPGTRLTVL.

This chain links TRBV7-3 with TRBJ2-2, with a tentative D call TRBD2 (6 bases). This CDR3 is built from 15 residues. Deletions cut 5 bases from V and 6 bases from J, with 16 bases between. The germline V gene has CDR1 SGHTA and CDR2 FQGTGA. The CDR3 coding sequence is TGTGCCAGCAGCCCCAATCTGTCGGGGGCCGGGGAGCTGTTTTTT. This translates into CASSPNLSGAGELFF.

The chain couples TRBV3-1 (or the pseudogene TRBV3-2) to TRBJ1-4; 8 nucleotides match TRBD1. With V trimmed by 4 bases and J by 0 bases, 7 bases remained unmatched. There are 17 residues in the CDR3. The germline V gene encodes CDR1 LGHDT and CDR2 YNNKEL (reference sequence). DNA for the CDR3: TGTGCCAGCAGCCGGACAGGGACCAGAACAACTAATGAAAAACTGTTTTTT. Protein product: CASSRTGTRTTNEKLFF.

This rearrangement joins TRBV25-1 to TRBJ2-3, with D hard to call. The V gene's germline CDR1 is MGHDK and CDR2 SYGVNS. This CDR3 is 13 amino acids long. Trimming cost V 3 bases and J 2 bases, with 6 bases left between them. DNA for the CDR3: TGTGCCAGCAGTGATACGGTCACAGATACGCAGTATTTT. As protein: CASSDTVTDTQYF.

This chain uses TRBV6-4 with TRBJ1-1; D is possibly TRBD1 (5 bases). Germline V CDR1 and CDR2: MRHNA, SNTAGT. The V end was cut by 5 bases, the J end by 1 base, with 8 bases between. The CDR3 totals 13 residues. DNA for the CDR3: TGTGCCAGCAGTAAAACAGGGAACACTGAAGCTTTCTTT. Translating gives CASSKTGNTEAFF.

J is TRBJ2-2 and V is TRBV19; 9 bases align to TRBD2. The V and J ends lost 6 bases and 7 bases, in that order; junction bases with no gene match: 9. The CDR3 sequence is 15 residues long. Germline V gives CDR1 LNHDA, CDR2 SQIVND (reference sequence). CDR3 in amino acids: CASSPPGGRGGELFF. The CDR3 DNA sequence: TGTGCCAGTAGCCCGCCTGGCGGGAGGGGCGGGGAGCTGTTTTTT.

The chain joins TRBV28 to TRBJ1-3, with 7 positions matching TRBD1. The V segment lost 6 bases and the J segment 0 bases; nucleotides outside the gene matches: 8. Per germline, CDR1 MDHEN and CDR2 SYDVKM. The CDR3 covers 16 residues. CDR3 loop: CASRRTGQYSGNTIYF. The CDR3, as DNA: TGTGCCAGCAGAAGGACGGGACAGTACTCTGGAAACACCATATATTTT.

The chain is built from TRBV11-2 and TRBJ2-5, with TRBD2 matching over 7 bases. There are 16 residues in the CDR3. V trimming: 4 bases; J trimming: 2 bases; junction bases outside the gene matches: 10. Germline loops: CDR1 SGHAT, CDR2 FQNNGV. The CDR3 is CASSYGGGGRQETQYF. The CDR3 DNA is TGTGCCAGCAGCTACGGAGGCGGGGGAAGACAAGAGACCCAGTACTTC.

The chain recombines TRBV7-2 with TRBJ2-1; tentative D call: TRBD2 (5 bases). The CDR3 has 16 residues. Trimming stripped 1 base from V and 10 bases from J, with 20 bases between. Per germline, CDR1 SGHTA and CDR2 FQGNSA. CDR3 amino acids: CASSLVTASGGIEQFF. CDR3 bases: TGTGCCAGCAGCTTAGTTACTGCGAGCGGTGGAATAGAGCAGTTCTTC. Complete variable domain (other parts from reference TRBV7-2 and TRBJ2-1): GAGVSQSPSNKVTEKGKDVELRCDPISGHTALYWYRQSLGQGLEFLIYFQGNSAPDKSGLPSDRFSAERTGGSVSTLTIQRTQQEDSAVYLCASSLVTASGGIEQFFGPGTRLTVL.

This chain uses TRBV6-5 with TRBJ1-2, with D possibly being TRBD1 (6 bases). This CDR3 spans 15 amino acids. Between the trimmed V and J ends, which lost 3 bases and 7 bases, there was a span of 18 bases. Germline CDR1 MNHEY, CDR2 SVGAGI. The CDR3 reads CASSYFAGDPTGYTF. CDR3 nucleotides: TGTGCCAGCAGTTATTTCGCAGGGGATCCGACTGGCTACACCTTC.

The chain links TRBV7-2 to TRBJ2-3, with 8 bases lining up with TRBD2. The CDR3 has 14 residues. Germline-derived CDR1 and CDR2 are SGHTA and FQGNSA. J was trimmed by 6 bases and V by 2 bases; bases with no gene match: 4. The DNA of the CDR3 is TGTGCCAGCAGCTTATCGGGGGGGCGCGATACGCAGTATTTT. This encodes CASSLSGGRDTQYF.